This TCR beta chain was found in a study of T cells in Graves' hyperthyroidism and ophthalmopathy. Study-level information: Before any treatment, at initial diagnosis, peripheral blood was collected. Overall study findings and caveats: Ophthalmopathy prediction by the model preceded onset by a median roughly 6 months.

The CDR3 runs 12 residues. V lost 6 bases to trimming and J lost 14 bases, with 17 bases between them. Germline V CDR1 and CDR2: DFQATT, SNEGSKA (reference sequence). Using RNA transcripts as the source, TCR beta CDR3 regions were amplified. During a first-round RT-PCR of the TCR CDR3, the HTBI primer set was used. Each CDR3 protein is one row after TCRdb ran MiXCR on the multiplex PCR reads. The data show roughly 100,000 distinct CDR3 sequences, approximately 50% seen once. In the case of this clonotype: Its antigen is not identified.

Aged 18 to 65, the patients had hyperthyroidism that was newly diagnosed and had lasted under 2 months. Roughly 9.1 ml of fresh peripheral blood supplied the PBMCs. This TCR came from a man in his forties or fifties with Graves' hyperthyroidism. The sequenced sample was blood. The rearrangement uses TRBV20-1 and TRBJ1-6, with D unclear. In nucleotides, the CDR3 is TGCAGTGCCACGTTAGGGCTCCGGTCCCTCCACTTT. This translates into CSATLGLRSLHF.